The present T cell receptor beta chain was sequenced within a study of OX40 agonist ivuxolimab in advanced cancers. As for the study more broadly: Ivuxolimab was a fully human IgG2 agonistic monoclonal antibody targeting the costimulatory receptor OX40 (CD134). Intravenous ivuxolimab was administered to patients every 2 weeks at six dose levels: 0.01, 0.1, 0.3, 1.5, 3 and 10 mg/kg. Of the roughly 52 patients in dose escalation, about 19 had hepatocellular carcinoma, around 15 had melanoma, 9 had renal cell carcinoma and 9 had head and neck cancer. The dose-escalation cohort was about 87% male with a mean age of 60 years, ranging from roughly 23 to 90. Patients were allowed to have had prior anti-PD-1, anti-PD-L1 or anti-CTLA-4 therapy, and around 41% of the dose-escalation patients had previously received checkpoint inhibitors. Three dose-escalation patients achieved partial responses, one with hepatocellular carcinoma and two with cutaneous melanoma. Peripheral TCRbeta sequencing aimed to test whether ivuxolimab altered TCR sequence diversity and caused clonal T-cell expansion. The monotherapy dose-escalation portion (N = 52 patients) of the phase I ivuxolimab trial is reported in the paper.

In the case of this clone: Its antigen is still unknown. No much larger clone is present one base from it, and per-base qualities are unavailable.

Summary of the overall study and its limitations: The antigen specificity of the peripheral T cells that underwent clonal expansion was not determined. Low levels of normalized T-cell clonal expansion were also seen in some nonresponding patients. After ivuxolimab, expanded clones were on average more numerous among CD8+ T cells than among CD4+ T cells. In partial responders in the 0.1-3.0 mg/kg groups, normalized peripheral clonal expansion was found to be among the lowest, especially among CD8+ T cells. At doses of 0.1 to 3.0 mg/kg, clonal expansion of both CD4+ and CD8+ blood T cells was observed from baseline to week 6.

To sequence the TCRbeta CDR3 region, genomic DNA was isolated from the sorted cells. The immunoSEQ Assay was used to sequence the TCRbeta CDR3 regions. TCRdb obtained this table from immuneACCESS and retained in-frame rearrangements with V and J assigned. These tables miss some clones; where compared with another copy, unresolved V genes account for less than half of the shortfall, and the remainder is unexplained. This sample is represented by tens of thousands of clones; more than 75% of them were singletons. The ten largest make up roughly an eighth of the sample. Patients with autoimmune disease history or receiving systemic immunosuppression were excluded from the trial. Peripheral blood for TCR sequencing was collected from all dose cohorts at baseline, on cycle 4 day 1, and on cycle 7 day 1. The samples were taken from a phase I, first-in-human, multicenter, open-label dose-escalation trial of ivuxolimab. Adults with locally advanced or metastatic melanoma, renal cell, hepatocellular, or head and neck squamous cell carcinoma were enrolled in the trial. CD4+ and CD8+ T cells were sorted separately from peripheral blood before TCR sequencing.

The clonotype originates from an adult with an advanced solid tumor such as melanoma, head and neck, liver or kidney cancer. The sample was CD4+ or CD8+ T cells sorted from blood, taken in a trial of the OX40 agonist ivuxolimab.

At the DNA level, the sequence is TGTGCCAGCATCAATTCACACAGGGGTAATGAAAAACTGTTTTTT. This is translated as CASINSHRGNEKLFF. The chain is encoded by TRBV2 joined to TRBJ1-4; a stretch of 7 junction bases matches TRBD1. CDR1 and CDR2, per the germline V gene, are SNHLY and FYNNEI. Trimming takes 7 bases off V and 4 bases off J; junction bases not matched to a gene: 9. Measured from the cysteine to the phenylalanine, the CDR3 is 15 residues long. CDR3 DNA only is kept here, 45 bases in frame from base 1.